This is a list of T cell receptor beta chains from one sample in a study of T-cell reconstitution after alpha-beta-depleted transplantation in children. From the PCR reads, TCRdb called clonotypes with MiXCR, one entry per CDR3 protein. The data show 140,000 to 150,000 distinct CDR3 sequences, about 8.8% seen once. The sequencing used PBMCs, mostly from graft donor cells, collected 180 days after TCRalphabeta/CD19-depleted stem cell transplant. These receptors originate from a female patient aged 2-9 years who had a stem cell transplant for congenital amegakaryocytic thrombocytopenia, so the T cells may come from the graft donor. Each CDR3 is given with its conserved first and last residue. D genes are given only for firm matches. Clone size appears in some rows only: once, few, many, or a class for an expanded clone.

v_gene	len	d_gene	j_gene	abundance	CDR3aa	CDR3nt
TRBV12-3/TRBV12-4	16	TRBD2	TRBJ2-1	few	CASSWTSGPPYNEQFF	TGTGCCAGCAGCTGGACTAGCGGGCCCCCCTACAATGAGCAGTTCTTC
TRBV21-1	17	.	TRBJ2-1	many	CASPNGNPGQGDNEQFF	TGTGCCAGCCCCAACGGGAACCCGGGACAGGGGGACAATGAGCAGTTCTTC
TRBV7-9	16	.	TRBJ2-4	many	CASSSSVWGAKNIQYF	TGTGCCAGCAGCTCCAGCGTCTGGGGGGCCAAAAACATTCAGTACTTC
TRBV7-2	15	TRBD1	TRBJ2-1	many	CASRDRDRASNEQFF	TGTGCCAGCAGGGACCGGGACAGGGCCTCCAATGAGCAGTTCTTC
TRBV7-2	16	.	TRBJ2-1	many	CASSLAVRSSYNEQFF	TGTGCCAGCAGCTTAGCAGTGCGGTCCTCCTACAATGAGCAGTTCTTC
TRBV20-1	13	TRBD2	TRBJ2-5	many	CSVTSGLQETQYF	TGCAGTGTAACTAGCGGTCTTCAAGAGACCCAGTACTTC
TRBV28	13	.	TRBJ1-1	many	CASSPTGNTEAFF	TGTGCCAGCAGCCCGACAGGGAACACTGAAGCTTTCTTT
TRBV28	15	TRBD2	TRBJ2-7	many	CASSLGGVPSYEQYF	TGTGCCAGCAGTTTAGGGGGGGTCCCCTCCTACGAGCAGTACTTC
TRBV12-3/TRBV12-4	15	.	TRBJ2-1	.	CASSPNRGSYNEQFF	TGTGCCAGCAGTCCTAATCGGGGTTCCTACAATGAGCAGTTCTTC
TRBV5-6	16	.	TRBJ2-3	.	CASSLLLGWGTDTQYF	TGTGCCAGCAGCTTGCTCCTAGGGTGGGGCACAGATACGCAGTATTTT
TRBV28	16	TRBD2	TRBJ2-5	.	CASSPPGTSGSETQYF	TGTGCCAGCAGTCCCCCCGGGACTAGCGGGAGTGAGACCCAGTACTTC
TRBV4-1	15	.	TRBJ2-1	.	CASSPSESSYNEQFF	TGCGCCAGCAGCCCATCAGAGAGCTCCTACAATGAGCAGTTCTTC
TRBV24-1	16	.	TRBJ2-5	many	CATSDASGTLQETQYF	TGTGCCACCAGTGATGCGTCCGGGACACTACAAGAGACCCAGTACTTC
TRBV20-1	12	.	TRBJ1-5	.	CSSGGRGQPQHF	TGCAGTTCCGGGGGGCGCGGTCAGCCCCAGCATTTT
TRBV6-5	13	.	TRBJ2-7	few	CASSYDGPYEQYF	TGTGCCAGCAGTTACGACGGACCCTACGAGCAGTACTTC
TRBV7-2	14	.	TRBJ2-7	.	CASSLGARPLEQYF	TGTGCCAGCAGCTTAGGCGCTAGACCCCTGGAGCAGTACTTC
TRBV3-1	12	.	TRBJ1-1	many	CASSQAESEAFF	TGTGCCAGCAGCCAAGCAGAGTCTGAAGCTTTCTTT
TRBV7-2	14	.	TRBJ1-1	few	CASSSTGLYTEAFF	TGTGCCAGCAGCTCTACAGGGCTTTACACTGAAGCTTTCTTT
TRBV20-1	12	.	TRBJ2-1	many	CSASMRGNEQFF	TGCAGTGCTAGTATGAGAGGCAATGAGCAGTTCTTC
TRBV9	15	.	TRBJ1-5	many	CASSDQGLSRKPQHF	TGTGCCAGCAGCGACCAGGGACTGTCAAGGAAGCCCCAGCATTTT
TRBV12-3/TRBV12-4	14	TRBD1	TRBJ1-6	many	CASSHGQGNSPLHF	TGTGCCAGCAGCCACGGACAGGGTAATTCACCCCTCCACTTT
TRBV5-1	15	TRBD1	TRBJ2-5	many	CASSPGDRAKETQYF	TGCGCCAGCAGCCCGGGGGACAGGGCGAAAGAGACCCAGTACTTC
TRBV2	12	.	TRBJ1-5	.	CASTTGNQPQHF	TGTGCCAGCACAACGGGCAATCAGCCCCAGCATTTT
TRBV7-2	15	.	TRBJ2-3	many	CASSLSWFYADTQYF	TGTGCCAGCAGCTTATCGTGGTTCTACGCGGATACGCAGTATTTT
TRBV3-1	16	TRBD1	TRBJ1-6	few	CASSQAGGTGDSPLHF	TGTGCCAGCAGCCAAGCCGGTGGGACAGGGGACTCACCCCTCCACTTT
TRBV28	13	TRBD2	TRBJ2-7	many	CASSLAGVNEQYF	TGTGCCAGCAGTTTAGCGGGAGTTAACGAGCAGTACTTC
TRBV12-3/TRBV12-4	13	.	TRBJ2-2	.	CASSYSYTWELFF	TGTGCCAGCAGTTACAGCTACACCTGGGAGCTGTTTTTC
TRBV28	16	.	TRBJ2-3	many	CASSRGTESRSDTQYF	TGTGCCAGCAGCCGCGGGACGGAGAGTCGGTCAGATACGCAGTATTTT
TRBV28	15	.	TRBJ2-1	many	CASSLTTGSYNEQFF	TGTGCCAGCAGTTTGACGACAGGATCCTACAATGAGCAGTTCTTC
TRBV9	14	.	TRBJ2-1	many	CASSVGSRSNEQFF	TGTGCCAGCAGCGTAGGAAGTCGGTCCAATGAGCAGTTCTTC
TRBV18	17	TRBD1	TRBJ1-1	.	CASSPNRGQKLSTEAFF	TGTGCCAGCTCACCGAACAGGGGGCAGAAGTTGTCCACTGAAGCTTTCTTT
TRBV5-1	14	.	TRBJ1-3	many	CASSPSTSGNTIYF	TGCGCCAGCAGCCCCAGCACTTCTGGAAACACCATATATTTT
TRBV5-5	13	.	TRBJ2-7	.	CASSPGATCEQYF	TGTGCCAGCAGCCCAGGGGCTACCTGCGAGCAGTACTTC
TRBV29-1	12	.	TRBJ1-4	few	CSARSTNEKLFF	TGCAGCGCCCGATCAACTAATGAAAAACTGTTTTTT
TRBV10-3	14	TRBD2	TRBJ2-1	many	CAISEGLAGNEQFF	TGTGCCATCAGTGAGGGACTAGCGGGTAATGAGCAGTTCTTC
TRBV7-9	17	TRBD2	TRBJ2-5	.	CASSYLPRAGGEETQYF	TGTGCCAGCAGCTATTTGCCCCGCGCGGGAGGAGAAGAGACCCAGTACTTC
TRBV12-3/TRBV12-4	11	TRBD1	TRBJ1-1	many	CAIRGLTEAFF	TGTGCCATTAGGGGGCTCACTGAAGCTTTCTTT
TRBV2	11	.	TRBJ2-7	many	CASSIRDQQYF	TGTGCCAGCAGCATCCGGGACCAACAGTACTTC
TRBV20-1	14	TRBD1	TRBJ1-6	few	CSAREGTGVSPLHF	TGCAGTGCTAGAGAAGGGACAGGGGTTTCACCCCTCCACTTT
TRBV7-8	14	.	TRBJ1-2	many	CASSLGTAGYGYTF	TGTGCCAGCAGCCTAGGGACGGCGGGCTATGGCTACACCTTC
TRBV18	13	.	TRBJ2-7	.	CASSPRRDHEQYF	TGTGCCAGCTCACCCCGCAGGGACCACGAGCAGTACTTC
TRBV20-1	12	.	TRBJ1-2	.	CSAPQMNVVFNF	TGCAGTGCCCCGCAAATGAATGTAGTGTTTAACTTC
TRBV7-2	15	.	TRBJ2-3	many	CASTPIPPGSDTQYF	TGTGCCAGCACCCCGATCCCGCCAGGATCAGATACGCAGTATTTT
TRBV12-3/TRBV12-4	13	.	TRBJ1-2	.	CASSSSNNYGYTF	TGTGCCAGCAGTTCAAGCAATAACTATGGCTACACCTTC
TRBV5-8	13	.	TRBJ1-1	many	CASSLWMNTEAFF	TGTGCCAGCAGCTTGTGGATGAACACTGAAGCTTTCTTT
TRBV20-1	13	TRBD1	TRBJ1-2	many	CSARDRANYGYTF	TGCAGTGCCCGGGACAGGGCAAACTATGGCTACACCTTC